The 27 T cell receptor beta chains below come from one sample, sequenced in a study of CD8 T cells in ankylosing spondylitis. The study, taken as a whole, reports: It appeared that ankylosing spondylitis blood was characterized by a TCR beta motif of seven or eight highly homologous variants.

Their antigen targets remain unknown. Each CDR3 protein gets one entry after TCRdb re-called the 5' RACE reads with MiXCR. This sample yields 450,000 or so distinct CDR3 sequences, of which roughly a quarter are seen a single time; 0.89% belongs to the top ten. The sample consisted of blood, either unsorted or a sorted T cell fraction (not recorded which). The receptors shown here come from a male donor with ankylosing spondylitis.

The chain couples TRBV5-5 to TRBJ2-7; maybe TRBD2 (6 bases). Germline V gene data show CDR1 as SGHKS and CDR2 as YYEKEE (reference sequence). Trimming cost V 4 bases and J 4 bases, with 21 bases left between them. This CDR3 region has 16 residues. Here the CDR3 reads CASSPVDRGSLYEQYF. The CDR3 DNA sequence: TGTGCCAGCAGCCCGGTTGATCGGGGGAGTTTGTACGAGCAGTACTTC.

This clonotype was seen a handful of times. This chain connects TRBV20-1 to TRBJ1-3; D not certain. V was pared by 5 bases and J by 2 bases, with 10 bases between. CDR3 size: 13 residues. Looked up from germline, CDR1 is DFQATT and CDR2 is SNEGSKA (reference sequence). The CDR3 DNA follows: TGCAGTGCTGAGGGTGCCCCTGGAAACACCATATATTTT. This encodes CSAEGAPGNTIYF.

The J gene is TRBJ2-1, the V gene TRBV10-3; D unresolved. Germline V gives CDR1 ENHRY, CDR2 SYGVKD. Trimming shortened V by 0 bases and J by 4 bases, and 10 bases separated the two germline ends. This CDR3 comprises 15 residues. The CDR3 DNA is TGTGCCATCAGTGAGTCGCGGCTGCCTTACAATGAGCAGTTCTTC. As protein: CAISESRLPYNEQFF.

This clonotype was seen a few times. This chain uses TRBV3-1 with TRBJ1-5; D is ambiguous. This CDR3 has 14 residues. Trimming removed 2 bases at V and 2 bases at J, with 7 bases between. Germline CDR1 is LGHDT and CDR2 is YNNKEL (reference sequence). The CDR3: CASSQSVGNQPQHF. The CDR3 region has the DNA TGTGCCAGCAGCCAATCGGTGGGCAATCAGCCCCAGCATTTT. The variable domain in full, with the rest retrieved from reference TRBV3-1 and TRBJ1-5, is DTAVSQTPKYLVTQMGNDKSIKCEQNLGHDTMYWYKQDSKKFLKIMFSYNNKELIINETVPNRFSPKSPDKAHLNLHINSLELGDSAVYFCASSQSVGNQPQHFGDGTRLSIL.

The J gene is TRBJ2-3, the V gene TRBV20-1; TRBD2 matches 8 bases. The CDR3 loop spans 14 amino acids. V lost 6 bases to trimming and J lost 2 bases; unmatched junction nucleotides: 7. Germline values: CDR1 DFQATT, CDR2 SNEGSKA (reference sequence). The CDR3 here is CSAREGGYTDTQYF. The CDR3, as DNA: TGCAGTGCACGGGAGGGCGGTTACACAGATACGCAGTATTTT.

This clonotype came up once. This chain connects TRBV5-1 to TRBJ1-1; D is perhaps TRBD1 (6 bases). Per germline, CDR1 SGHRS and CDR2 YFSETQ. Trimming pared 1 base from V and 0 bases from J, leaving 13 bases between. The CDR3 is 16 residues long. CDR3 in amino acids: CASSLTGTTMNTEAFF. In DNA form, the CDR3 reads TGCGCCAGCAGCTTGACCGGGACAACTATGAACACTGAAGCTTTCTTT.

This clonotype was observed a handful of times. The chain is built from TRBV11-2 and TRBJ1-1; D unclear. The germline gives CDR1 SGHAT, CDR2 FQNNGV. Trimming stripped 5 bases from V and 1 base from J, with 11 bases between. The CDR3 runs 14 residues. This CDR3 is CASSLIGQNTEAFF. The DNA for the CDR3 is TGTGCCAGCAGCCTGATAGGTCAGAACACTGAAGCTTTCTTT. Looking up the rest from reference TRBV11-2 and TRBJ1-1 gives the full variable domain: EAGVAQSPRYKIIEKRQSVAFWCNPISGHATLYWYQQILGQGPKLLIQFQNNGVVDDSQLPKDRFSAERLKGVDSTLKIQPAKLEDSAVYLCASSLIGQNTEAFFGQGTRLTVV.

V and J are TRBV6-5 and TRBJ2-7; D is possibly TRBD1 or TRBD2 (6 bases each). The CDR3 has 14 amino acids. Trimming left V 2 bases short and J 4 bases short, with 12 bases between. CDR1 is MNHEY, CDR2 SVGAGI, per germline. CDR3 amino acids: CASSYGRGVYEQYF. CDR3 in DNA: TGTGCCAGCAGTTACGGTAGGGGGGTTTACGAGCAGTACTTC.

The chain is built from TRBV6-2 or TRBV6-3 and TRBJ2-1; 10 bases match TRBD2. This CDR3 is 15 amino acids long. The germline CDR1 and CDR2 sequences are MNHEY and SVGEGT. J gave up 10 bases and V 9 bases, and 15 bases lay outside the gene matches. As DNA, the CDR3 is TGTGCCAGTTGCCCCTGGAGCGGGAGGGCCGGAGAGCAGTTCTTC. Protein: CASCPWSGRAGEQFF.

The chain is built from TRBV15 and TRBJ1-5; no reliable D call. Germline V gene sequence: CDR1 LNHNV, CDR2 YYDKDF (reference sequence). CDR3 size: 14 residues. The V gene lost 0 bases and the J gene lost 5 bases, with 8 bases spanning the gap. In DNA form, the CDR3 reads TGTGCCACCAGCAGAGACCTTCAGGATCAGCCCCAGCATTTT. It codes for CATSRDLQDQPQHF.

The rearrangement links TRBV3-1 to TRBJ2-3, with 14 nucleotides matching TRBD2. The V gene's germline CDR1 is LGHDT and CDR2 YNNKEL (reference sequence). V lost 4 bases to trimming and J lost 3 bases; unmatched junction nucleotides: 6. CDR3 length: 17 amino acids. CDR3 nucleotide sequence: TGTGCCAGCAGCCCCCGACTAGCGGGAGGGCCGACAGATACGCAGTATTTT. It is translated as CASSPRLAGGPTDTQYF.

This clonotype was seen only a few times. The chain combines TRBV4-1 with TRBJ1-4; tentative D call: TRBD1 (5 bases). Germline V lookup: CDR1 MGHRA, CDR2 YSYEKL. V gave up 4 bases and J gave up 7 bases, with 16 bases separating them. This CDR3 is built from 15 residues. The CDR3 region has the DNA TGCGCCAGCAGCCCCTGGGACCAGGAGAGTGAAAAACTGTTTTTT. Translated, it gives CASSPWDQESEKLFF.

This clonotype was picked up many times. This chain links TRBV7-9 with TRBJ2-7, with 8 bases fitting TRBD1. This CDR3 has 15 amino acids. From germline, CDR1 is SEHNR and CDR2 FQNEAQ (reference sequence). V shed 1 base, J shed 2 bases, and the junction held 4 bases outside the gene matches. The CDR3 coding sequence is TGTGCCAGCAGCTTAGACGGACAGGGCCCCTACGAGCAGTACTTC. This sequence encodes CASSLDGQGPYEQYF.

The rearrangement links TRBV5-6 to TRBJ1-2, with 11 bases identical to TRBD1. CDR3 size: 15 residues. Germline CDR1 is SGHDT and CDR2 is YYEEEE. V shed 4 bases, J shed 3 bases, and the junction held 5 bases outside the gene matches. The CDR3 sequence: CASSRRTGGDYGYTF. The CDR3 DNA reads TGTGCCAGCAGCCGAAGGACAGGGGGCGACTATGGCTACACCTTC.

This clonotype was seen at least ten times. The CDR3 DNA reads as TGTGCCAGCAGCCCCAGTGGGGGGAATCAGCCCCAGCATTTT. Its protein is CASSPSGGNQPQHF. The rearrangement uses TRBV7-9 and TRBJ1-5; possibly TRBD1 for D (5 bases). The CDR3 spans 14 residues. Trimming removed 5 bases at V and 4 bases at J, with 12 bases between. Germline CDR1 is SEHNR and CDR2 is FQNEAQ (reference sequence).

V gene TRBV2 combines with J gene TRBJ2-2; tentatively, D is TRBD1 (6 bases). With 6 bases removed from V and 5 bases from J, the gap between germline ends came to 10 bases. Germline-derived CDR1 and CDR2 are SNHLY and FYNNEI. This CDR3 has 13 amino acids. CDR3 nucleotides: TGTGCCAGCAGCCAACAGGGAACCGGGGAGCTGTTTTTT. Protein: CASSQQGTGELFF.

This clonotype was counted many times. The CDR3 bases are TGTGCCACCAGCAGAGCCAAGGGAGGCGACAGCCTATATGGCTACACCTTC. Translated: CATSRAKGGDSLYGYTF. The genes are TRBV15 and TRBJ1-2; tentative D call: TRBD1 (5 bases). The germline V and J ends were trimmed by 1 base and 5 bases, with 20 bases remaining between them. The CDR3 spans 17 residues. Germline CDR1 and CDR2: LNHNV and YYDKDF (reference sequence).

V and J are TRBV28 and TRBJ1-1; tentatively, D is TRBD1 (5 bases). Between the trimmed V and J ends, which lost 3 bases and 11 bases, there was a span of 16 bases. The CDR3 has 13 amino acids. CDR1 is MDHEN, CDR2 SYDVKM, per germline. This chain's CDR3 is CASSFTGILPAFF. CDR3 coding DNA: TGTGCCAGCAGTTTCACAGGCATTCTTCCGGCTTTCTTT. Using reference TRBV28 and TRBJ1-1 for the parts outside the CDR3, the full variable domain is DVKVTQSSRYLVKRTGEKVFLECVQDMDHENMFWYRQDPGLGLRLIYFSYDVKMKEKGDIPEGYSVSREKKERFSLILESASTNQTSMYLCASSFTGILPAFFGQGTRLTVV.

As regards this clonotype: This may be a read error, as it is one base from a much larger clone. The chain carries TRBV14 and TRBJ2-3; D remains unclear. Germline loops: CDR1 SGHDN, CDR2 FVKESK. The germline V and J ends were trimmed by 2 bases and 0 bases, with 3 bases remaining between them. This CDR3 has 13 residues. This CDR3 is CASSQWSTDTQYF. CDR3 coding DNA: TGTGCCAGCAGCCAATGGAGCACAGATACGCAGTATTTT.

In this sample, this clonotype turned up a few times. The chain recombines TRBV3-1 with TRBJ1-6; 9 bases are a match to TRBD1. From germline, CDR1 is LGHDT and CDR2 YNNKEL (reference sequence). The length of the CDR3 is 14 residues. The V gene end was trimmed by 8 bases and the J gene end by 10 bases; junction bases not matched to a gene: 9. The CDR3 spells CASETGTGSSPLHF. CDR3 sequence (DNA): TGTGCCAGCGAGACCGGGACAGGGAGCTCACCCCTCCACTTT.

This clonotype was seen more than once but under ten times. The chain uses TRBV11-2 and TRBJ2-1; 13 positions match TRBD2. The CDR3 consists of 18 residues. Germline V CDR1 and CDR2: SGHAT, FQNNGV. J lost 2 bases, V lost 3 bases, and 7 bases had no gene match. CDR3 nucleotides: TGTGCCAGCAGCTTTTGGACTAGCGGGAGCAACACCTACAATGAGCAGTTCTTC. As protein: CASSFWTSGSNTYNEQFF.

The sample holds many counts of this clonotype. The chain recombines TRBV5-1 with TRBJ2-7; D possibly matches TRBD1 or TRBD2 (5 bases each). The CDR3 runs 15 residues. V gave up 0 bases and J gave up 4 bases, with 14 bases separating them. Germline assignment: CDR1 SGHRS and CDR2 YFSETQ. The CDR3 here is CASSLDLGRVYEQYF. CDR3 coding DNA: TGCGCCAGCAGCTTGGACCTGGGACGGGTGTACGAGCAGTACTTC.

This clonotype has only a few counts. The chain is built from TRBV4-1 and TRBJ2-1; 9 bases are a match to TRBD2. The germline V gene encodes CDR1 MGHRA and CDR2 YSYEKL. The ends lost 0 bases at V and 5 bases at J; junction bases unmatched: 11. This CDR3 contains 18 residues. The CDR3 loop is CASSQEGIAGVGHNEQFF. The CDR3 DNA sequence: TGCGCCAGCAGCCAAGAGGGAATAGCGGGAGTGGGACACAATGAGCAGTTCTTC.

This chain connects TRBV7-2 to TRBJ2-4; no definite D call. Per the germline V gene, CDR1 is SGHTA and CDR2 is FQGNSA. This CDR3 has 17 amino acids. V lost 0 bases to trimming and J lost 0 bases, with 12 bases between them. CDR3 protein: CASSLARTVLAKNIQYF. The CDR3 DNA is TGTGCCAGCAGCTTAGCGCGCACAGTACTAGCCAAAAACATTCAGTACTTC.

The rearrangement joins TRBV4-1 to TRBJ2-5; TRBD1 or TRBD2 may be the D gene (5 bases each). Per the germline V gene, CDR1 is MGHRA and CDR2 is YSYEKL. The CDR3 has 13 residues. V was cut by 1 base and J by 9 bases, with 12 bases left in between. The CDR3 region is CASSQGGAPAQYF. The CDR3 nucleotides are TGCGCCAGCAGCCAAGGAGGGGCCCCGGCCCAGTACTTC.

The CDR3 DNA follows: TGCAGCGTTGAAAACAGGGTTGGCACCGGGGAGCTGTTTTTT. It encodes CSVENRVGTGELFF. The rearrangement links TRBV29-1 to TRBJ2-2, with a weak D call TRBD1 (6 bases). Trimming removed 2 bases at V and 4 bases at J, with 11 bases between. The CDR3 is made up of 14 amino acids. Germline CDR1 SQVTM, CDR2 ANQGSEA.

In this sample, this clonotype turned up many times. The gene calls are TRBV7-6 and TRBJ2-1, with D hard to call. The CDR3 is 12 residues long. The germline gives CDR1 SGHVS, CDR2 FNYEAQ. Trimming took 4 bases from V and 6 from J, leaving 7 bases between them. The CDR3 DNA is TGTGCCAGCAGCTCCATAGGCAATGAGCAGTTCTTC. Residues: CASSSIGNEQFF. Drawing the rest from reference TRBV7-6 and TRBJ2-1, the complete variable domain is GAGVSQSPRYKVTKRGQDVALRCDPISGHVSLYWYRQALGQGPEFLTYFNYEAQQDKSGLPNDRFSAERPEGSISTLTIQRTEQRDSAMYRCASSSIGNEQFFGPGTRLTVL.